The rows below give T cell receptor beta chains drawn from one sample of a study of blood T cell repertoires in COVID-19. The assay was immunoSEQ multiplex PCR, and TCRdb's table has in-frame clones only and misses some. The data show 150,000 or so clones, 90% seen once. Sample: peripheral blood. The receptors shown here come from a man aged 45-65 years with acute or convalescent COVID-19. The CDR3 runs from the conserved cysteine through the conserved F or W. A D gene is named only where the DNA matches it firmly. Clone size is shown for a subset of rows, as once, few, many or a class of expanded clone.

clone size: NA; D gene: TRBD2; J gene: TRBJ2-7; V gene: TRBV4-1; CDR3 protein: CASSQAPGLAYEQYF; CDR3 DNA: TGCGCCAGCAGCCAAGCCCCAGGACTAGCTTACGAGCAGTACTTC
clone size: NA; D gene: NA; J gene: TRBJ1-2; V gene: TRBV5-1; CDR3 protein: CASSFEGYGYTF; CDR3 DNA: TGCGCCAGCAGCTTCGAGGGATATGGCTACACCTTC
clone size: NA; D gene: NA; J gene: TRBJ1-5; V gene: TRBV10-3; CDR3 protein: CAINSGEDQPQHF; CDR3 DNA: TGTGCCATCAATTCAGGGGAAGATCAGCCCCAGCATTTT
clone size: NA; D gene: TRBD1; J gene: TRBJ1-1; V gene: TRBV7-9; CDR3 protein: CASSFPTGRTEAFF; CDR3 DNA: TGTGCCAGCAGCTTCCCGACAGGGCGGACTGAAGCTTTCTTT
clone size: NA; D gene: NA; J gene: TRBJ2-1; V gene: TRBV27; CDR3 protein: CASSGLSFDEQFF; CDR3 DNA: TGTGCCAGCAGCGGACTCTCCTTCGATGAGCAGTTCTTC
clone size: NA; D gene: NA; J gene: TRBJ1-5; V gene: TRBV19; CDR3 protein: CASSPRVEQPQHF; CDR3 DNA: TGTGCCAGTAGTCCCAGGGTGGAGCAGCCCCAGCATTTT
clone size: NA; D gene: NA; J gene: TRBJ1-5; V gene: TRBV28; CDR3 protein: CASSKGGNNQPQHF; CDR3 DNA: TGTGCCAGCAGTAAAGGGGGAAACAATCAGCCCCAGCATTTT
clone size: NA; D gene: NA; J gene: TRBJ1-3; V gene: TRBV10-2; CDR3 protein: CASSDWDIPRAGNTIYF; CDR3 DNA: TGCGCCAGCAGTGATTGGGACATCCCCCGGGCCGGAAACACCATATATTTT
clone size: NA; D gene: NA; J gene: TRBJ1-6; V gene: TRBV18; CDR3 protein: CASSPAAGTRGPLHF; CDR3 DNA: TGTGCCAGCTCACCAGCGGCAGGCACTCGGGGACCCCTCCACTTT
clone size: once; D gene: NA; J gene: TRBJ2-5; V gene: TRBV30; CDR3 protein: CAWSVLGERRGTQYF; CDR3 DNA: TGTGCCTGGAGTGTGCTGGGGGAGAGGAGGGGGACCCAGTACTTC
clone size: NA; D gene: NA; J gene: TRBJ2-6; V gene: TRBV18; CDR3 protein: CASSPNRAPSPDSGANVLTF; CDR3 DNA: TGTGCCAGCTCACCAAACAGGGCACCCTCTCCGGACTCTGGGGCCAACGTCCTGACTTTC
clone size: NA; D gene: TRBD1; J gene: TRBJ1-3; V gene: TRBV3-1/TRBV3-2; CDR3 protein: CASSQVGDREYF; CDR3 DNA: TGTGCCAGCAGCCAAGTCGGGGACAGGGAATATTTT
clone size: NA; D gene: TRBD1; J gene: TRBJ1-4; V gene: TRBV10-3; CDR3 protein: CAIRGQGSNEKLFF; CDR3 DNA: TGTGCCATCAGGGGACAGGGCAGTAATGAAAAACTGTTTTTT
clone size: NA; D gene: NA; J gene: TRBJ2-3; V gene: TRBV10-3; CDR3 protein: CAIASGTGPTDTQYF; CDR3 DNA: TGTGCCATCGCAAGCGGGACAGGACCCACAGATACGCAGTATTTT
clone size: NA; D gene: NA; J gene: TRBJ1-3; V gene: TRBV11-2; CDR3 protein: CASSPDRSGGNTIYF; CDR3 DNA: TGTGCCAGCAGCCCTGACAGGAGCGGTGGAAACACCATATATTTT
clone size: few; D gene: TRBD2; J gene: TRBJ2-1; V gene: TRBV9; CDR3 protein: CASSVSGGYSYNEQFF; CDR3 DNA: TGTGCCAGCAGCGTAAGCGGGGGGTACTCCTACAATGAGCAGTTCTTC
clone size: NA; D gene: TRBD2; J gene: TRBJ2-7; V gene: TRBV7-9; CDR3 protein: CASSLYGASGSGYEQYF; CDR3 DNA: TGTGCCAGCAGCTTATATGGTGCTAGCGGGAGCGGGTACGAGCAGTACTTC
clone size: NA; D gene: NA; J gene: TRBJ2-1; V gene: TRBV19; CDR3 protein: CASSLSGTYNEQFF; CDR3 DNA: TGTGCCAGTAGTCTTTCGGGAACGTACAATGAGCAGTTCTTC